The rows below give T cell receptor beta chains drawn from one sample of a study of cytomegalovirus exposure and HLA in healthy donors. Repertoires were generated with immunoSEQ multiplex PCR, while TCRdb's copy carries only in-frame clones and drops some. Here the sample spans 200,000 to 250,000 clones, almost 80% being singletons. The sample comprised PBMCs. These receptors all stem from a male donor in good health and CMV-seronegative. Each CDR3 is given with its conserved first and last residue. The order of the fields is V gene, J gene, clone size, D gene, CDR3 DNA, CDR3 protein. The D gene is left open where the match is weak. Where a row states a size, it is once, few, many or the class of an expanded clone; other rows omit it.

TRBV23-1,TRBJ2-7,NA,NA,TGCGCCAGCAGTCAAGGGAGTGTCCGCGAAAACCTCGAGCAGTACTTC,CASSQGSVRENLEQYF
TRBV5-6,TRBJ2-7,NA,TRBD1,TGTGCCAGCAGCGCACTACTGGGACAGGGCCGCTACGAGCAGTACTTC,CASSALLGQGRYEQYF
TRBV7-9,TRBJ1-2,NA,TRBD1,TGTTCCAGCAGCTTCGGACAGGGGCTGGGCGGCTACACCTTC,CSSSFGQGLGGYTF
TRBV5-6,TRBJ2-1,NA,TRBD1,TGTGCCAGCACCTCTAAGGGACAGGTCTACAATGAGCAGTTCTTC,CASTSKGQVYNEQFF
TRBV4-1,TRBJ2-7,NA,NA,TGCGCCAGCAGCCAAGGGTACGGCTCCTACGAGCAGTACTTC,CASSQGYGSYEQYF
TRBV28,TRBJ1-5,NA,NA,TGTGCCAGCAGGAGGACAGCTAATCAGCCCCAGCATTTT,CASRRTANQPQHF
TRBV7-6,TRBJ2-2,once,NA,TGTGCCAGCAGCTTAACCAGGGGCACCGGGGAGCTGTTTTTT,CASSLTRGTGELFF
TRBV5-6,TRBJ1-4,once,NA,TGTGCCAGCAGCTTGTGGACCCGGGGGGAAAAACTGTTTTTT,CASSLWTRGEKLFF
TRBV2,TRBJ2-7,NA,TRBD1,TGTGCCAGCAGGCTAGACAGGGGGCAGGGCGAGCAGTACTTC,CASRLDRGQGEQYF
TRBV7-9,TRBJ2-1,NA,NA,TGTGCCAGCAGCTTCCTCGACAGCTCCTACAATGAGCAGTTCTTC,CASSFLDSSYNEQFF
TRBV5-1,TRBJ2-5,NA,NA,TGCGCCAGCAGCTCTTCCAGGGGCCAAGAGACCCAGTACTTC,CASSSSRGQETQYF
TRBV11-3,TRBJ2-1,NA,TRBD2,TGTGCCAGCAGCGGGACTAGCGGGTACAATGAGCAGTTCTTC,CASSGTSGYNEQFF
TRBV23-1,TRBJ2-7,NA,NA,TGCGCCAGCAGTCTTCGATTGGCCAACTCCTACGAGCAGTACTTC,CASSLRLANSYEQYF
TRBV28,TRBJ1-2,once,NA,TGTGCCAGCAGTAAAGGGGGTGGCTACACCTTC,CASSKGGGYTF
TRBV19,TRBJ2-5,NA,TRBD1,TGTGCCAGTAGTAGGGGCAGGGGGGAGACCCAGTACTTC,CASSRGRGETQYF
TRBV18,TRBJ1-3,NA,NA,TGTGCCAGCGACTCAGCAGGAAACACCATATATTTT,CASDSAGNTIYF
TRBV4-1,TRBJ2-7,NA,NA,TGCGCCAGCAGCCAGCCCGGGGTAGCTGTCCACTACGAGCAGTACTTC,CASSQPGVAVHYEQYF
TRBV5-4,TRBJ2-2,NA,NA,TGTGCCAGCAGCTTTGGCCTTCCGACAGGCAACACCGGGGAGCTGTTTTTT,CASSFGLPTGNTGELFF
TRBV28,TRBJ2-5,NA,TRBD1,TGTGCCAGCAGCAATACCGGGACAGGGGGTAAGACCCAGTACTTC,CASSNTGTGGKTQYF
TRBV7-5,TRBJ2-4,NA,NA,TGTGCCAGAAGCTTAGTAGGCCTAGCGGGAGCCAAAAACATTCAGTACTTC,CARSLVGLAGAKNIQYF
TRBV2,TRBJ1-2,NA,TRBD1,TGTGCCAGCGTACCCGGCGGGACAGGGGGCTATGGCTACACCTTC,CASVPGGTGGYGYTF
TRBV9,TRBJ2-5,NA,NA,TGTGCCAGCAGCGTAGGAGGGGGAGGGGAAGAGACCCAGTACTTC,CASSVGGGGEETQYF